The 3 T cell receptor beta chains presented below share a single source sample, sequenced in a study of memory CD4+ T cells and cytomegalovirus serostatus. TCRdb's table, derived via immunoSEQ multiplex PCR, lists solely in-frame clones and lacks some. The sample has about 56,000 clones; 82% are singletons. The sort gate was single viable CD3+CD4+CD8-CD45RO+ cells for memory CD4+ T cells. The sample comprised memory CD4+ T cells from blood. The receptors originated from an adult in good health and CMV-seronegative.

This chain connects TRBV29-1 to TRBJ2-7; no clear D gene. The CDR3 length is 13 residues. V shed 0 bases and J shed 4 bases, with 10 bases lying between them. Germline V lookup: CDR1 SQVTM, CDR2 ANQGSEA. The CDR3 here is CSVEEDGRYEQYF. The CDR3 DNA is TGCAGCGTTGAAGAGGACGGAAGATACGAGCAGTACTTC.

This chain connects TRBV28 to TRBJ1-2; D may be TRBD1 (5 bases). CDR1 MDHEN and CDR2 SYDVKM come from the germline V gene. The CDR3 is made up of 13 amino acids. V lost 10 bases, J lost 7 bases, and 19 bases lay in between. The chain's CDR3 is CATYGGGGAGYTF. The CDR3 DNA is TGTGCCACCTACGGGGGGGGTGGGGCTGGCTACACCTTC.

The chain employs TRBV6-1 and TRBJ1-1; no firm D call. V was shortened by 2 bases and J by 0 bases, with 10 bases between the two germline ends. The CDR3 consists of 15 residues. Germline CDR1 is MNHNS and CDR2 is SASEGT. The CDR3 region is CASSERPALNTEAFF. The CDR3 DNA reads TGTGCCAGCAGTGAACGGCCGGCCTTGAACACTGAAGCTTTCTTT.